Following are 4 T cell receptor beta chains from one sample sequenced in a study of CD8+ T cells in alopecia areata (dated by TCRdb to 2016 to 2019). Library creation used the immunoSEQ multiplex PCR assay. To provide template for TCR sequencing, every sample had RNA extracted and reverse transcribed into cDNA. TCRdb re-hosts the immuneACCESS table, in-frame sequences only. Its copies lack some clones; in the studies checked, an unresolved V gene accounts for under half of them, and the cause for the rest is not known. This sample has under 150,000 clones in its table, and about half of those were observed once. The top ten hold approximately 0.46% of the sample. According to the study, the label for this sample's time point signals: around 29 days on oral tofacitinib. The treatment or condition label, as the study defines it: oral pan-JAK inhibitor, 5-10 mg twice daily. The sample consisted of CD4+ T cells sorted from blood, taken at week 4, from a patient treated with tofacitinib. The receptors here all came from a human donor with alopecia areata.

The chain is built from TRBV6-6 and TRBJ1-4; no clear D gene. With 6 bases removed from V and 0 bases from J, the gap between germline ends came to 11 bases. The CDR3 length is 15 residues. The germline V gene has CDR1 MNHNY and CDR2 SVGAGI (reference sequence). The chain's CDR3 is CASSRSVATNEKLFF. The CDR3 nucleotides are TGTGCCAGCAGCCGATCGGTTGCAACTAATGAAAAACTGTTTTTT.

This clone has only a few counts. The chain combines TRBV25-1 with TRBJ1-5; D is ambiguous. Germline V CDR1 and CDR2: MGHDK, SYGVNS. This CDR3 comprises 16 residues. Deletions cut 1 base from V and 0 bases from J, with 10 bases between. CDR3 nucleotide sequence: TGTGCCAGCAGTGAATCGCGGGATTATAGCAATCAGCCCCAGCATTTT. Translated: CASSESRDYSNQPQHF.

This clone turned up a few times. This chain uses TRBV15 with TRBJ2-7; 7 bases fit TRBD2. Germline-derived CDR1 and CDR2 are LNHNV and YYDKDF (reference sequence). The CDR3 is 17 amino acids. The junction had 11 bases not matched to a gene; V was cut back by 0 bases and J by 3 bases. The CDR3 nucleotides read TGTGCCACCAGCAGAGACCGCTTCGCGGGGGAGAACTACGAGCAGTACTTC. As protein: CATSRDRFAGENYEQYF.

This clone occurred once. CDR3 nucleotides: TGTGCCAGCAGCTTTGGACGGTTAAAGAGGCTGAACACTGAAGCTTTCTTT. It specifies CASSFGRLKRLNTEAFF. V usage is TRBV7-2 and J usage is TRBJ1-1; D remains unclear. Between the trimmed V and J ends, which lost 3 bases and 0 bases, there was a span of 17 bases. This CDR3 region has 17 residues. The germline gives CDR1 SGHTA, CDR2 FQGNSA. The variable domain in full, completed from reference TRBV7-2 and TRBJ1-1, reads GAGVSQSPSNKVTEKGKDVELRCDPISGHTALYWYRQSLGQGLEFLIYFQGNSAPDKSGLPSDRFSAERTGGSVSTLTIQRTQQEDSAVYLCASSFGRLKRLNTEAFFGQGTRLTVV.